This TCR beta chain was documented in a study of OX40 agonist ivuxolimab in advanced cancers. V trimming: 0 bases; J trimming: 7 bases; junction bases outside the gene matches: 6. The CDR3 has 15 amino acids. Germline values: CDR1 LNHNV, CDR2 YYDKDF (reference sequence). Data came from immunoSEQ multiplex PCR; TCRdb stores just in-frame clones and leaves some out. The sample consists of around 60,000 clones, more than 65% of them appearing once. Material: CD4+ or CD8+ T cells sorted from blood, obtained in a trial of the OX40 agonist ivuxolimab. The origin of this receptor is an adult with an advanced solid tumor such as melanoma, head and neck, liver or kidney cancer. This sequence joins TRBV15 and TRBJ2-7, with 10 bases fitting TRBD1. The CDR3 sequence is CATSRDGTGAGEQYF. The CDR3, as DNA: TGTGCCACCAGCAGAGACGGGACAGGGGCTGGGGAGCAGTACTTC.